This TCR beta chain appears in the sequencing data of a study of high-grade serous ovarian cancer treatment subgroups. Findings and caveats of the study: CDR1 and CDR2 were left unanalyzed; analyses focused on CDR3.

Tumor tissue was taken before any definitive surgery or chemotherapy was given. Germline assignment: CDR1 SSHAT and CDR2 FNYEAQ (reference sequence). CDR3 size: 13 residues. The assay was immunoSEQ multiplex PCR, and TCRdb's table has in-frame clones only and misses some. The sample shows some 20,000 clones, about three quarters of them seen only once. This clone was detected only once. The antigen remains undetermined. One end of the junction is discordant with germline, which a read error may explain. The TCR sequence derives from a human donor with high-grade serous ovarian cancer. The chain combines TRBV7-7 with TRBJ1-5; a possible D gene is TRBD1 (5 bases). Sequenced input: tumor tissue. CDR3 nucleotide sequence: TGTGCTAGCAGCGGAGGGGAAGGACAGCCCCAGCATTTT. It encodes CASSGGEGQPQHF.